The 9 T cell receptor beta chains below come from one sample, sequenced in a study of a mutant IDH1 vaccine in newly diagnosed glioma. These receptors' targets are unknown. Sample time point: week 47, end of study. All doses held 300 ug of mutant IDH1 20-mer peptide, with topical imiquimod. Generated by immunoSEQ multiplex PCR, the TCRdb table keeps only in-frame clones and is missing some. Here the sample spans about 32,000 clones, around nine tenths being singletons. The starting material was PBMCs, obtained from a glioma patient whose treatment included an IDH1 peptide vaccine. The receptors originated from a man between 40 and 49 years old with glioma.

V is TRBV15 and J is TRBJ1-2; TRBD1 matches 12 bases. V dropped 4 bases and J dropped 3; count of bases not matched to a gene: 12. This CDR3 region has 18 residues. Germline V gene data show CDR1 as LNHNV and CDR2 as YYDKDF (reference sequence). CDR3 sequence reads: CATSKSGTGGAGYYGYTF. The CDR3 DNA follows: TGTGCCACCAGCAAATCCGGGACAGGGGGCGCGGGGTACTATGGCTACACCTTC.

V usage is TRBV4-3 and J usage is TRBJ2-7; 9 bases line up with TRBD1. Germline V gives CDR1 LGHNA, CDR2 YSLEER. The CDR3 has 15 amino acids. With V trimmed by 0 bases and J by 4 bases, 4 bases remained unmatched. The CDR3 spells CASSQDNRGLYEQYF. The CDR3 DNA sequence: TGCGCCAGCAGCCAAGATAACAGGGGGCTGTACGAGCAGTACTTC.

The chain is built from TRBV9 and TRBJ2-5; D is ambiguous. Germline CDR1 is SGDLS and CDR2 is YYNGEE. The CDR3 runs 13 residues. The ends were cut back, 0 bases at V and 7 bases at J, with 10 bases in the middle. The CDR3 protein is CASSVGQSGTQYF. In nucleotides, the CDR3 is TGTGCCAGCAGCGTAGGACAATCTGGGACCCAGTACTTC.

The chain recombines TRBV7-6 with TRBJ2-2; no definite D call. This CDR3 has 13 residues. The V gene lost 1 base and the J gene lost 9 bases, with 9 bases spanning the gap. CDR1 SGHVS and CDR2 FNYEAQ come from the germline V gene. CDR3 in amino acids: CASSLGPDRELFF. The CDR3 DNA follows: TGTGCCAGCAGCTTAGGACCCGACCGGGAGCTGTTTTTT.

A word on this clone: Other nucleotide sequences from this sample produce the same CDR3. This CDR3 reads CASSIIRGRTGELFF. For the CDR3, the DNA is TGTGCCAGTAGTATAATACGGGGTAGGACCGGGGAGCTGTTTTTT. The chain joins TRBV19 to TRBJ2-2; D might be TRBD2 (5 bases). CDR1 and CDR2 from the germline V gene are LNHDA and SQIVND (reference sequence). CDR3 length: 15 residues. V was trimmed by 2 bases and J by 5 bases, leaving 12 bases between them.

The V and J genes are TRBV9 and TRBJ2-5; 11 bases are shared with TRBD1. The CDR3 covers 14 residues. Looked up from germline, CDR1 is SGDLS and CDR2 is YYNGEE. V was clipped by 4 bases and J by 7 bases; unmatched bases: 6. The CDR3 DNA sequence: TGTGCCAGCAGCACGGGACAGGGGGAAGGGACCCAGTACTTC. Its protein product is CASSTGQGEGTQYF.

The chain couples TRBV6-4 to TRBJ2-3; 11 bases fit TRBD2. CDR1 is MRHNA, CDR2 SNTAGT, per germline. The CDR3 extends over 15 amino acids. The trim removed 0 bases at V and 4 bases at J, leaving 0 bases unmatched. The CDR3 DNA sequence: TGTGCCAGCAGTGACTCTAGCGGGAGGGCAGATACGCAGTATTTT. As protein: CASSDSSGRADTQYF.

The V gene is TRBV10-3, the J gene TRBJ2-3, with 7 bases identical to TRBD1. With 2 bases clipped from V and 0 bases from J, the junction kept 2 bases outside the gene matches. CDR1 ENHRY and CDR2 SYGVKD come from the germline V gene. This CDR3 is built from 15 residues. This chain's CDR3 is CAISEGRGSTDTQYF. DNA of the CDR3: TGTGCCATCAGTGAGGGCAGGGGGAGCACAGATACGCAGTATTTT.

This chain connects TRBV5-6 to TRBJ2-7; possibly TRBD2 for D (6 bases). The germline gives CDR1 SGHDT, CDR2 YYEEEE. V lost 4 bases to trimming and J lost 7 bases, with 18 bases between them. There are 14 residues in the CDR3. This chain's CDR3 is CASSGTGRRGEQYV. The CDR3 DNA is TGTGCCAGCAGCGGTACCGGACGGCGGGGTGAGCAGTACGTC.